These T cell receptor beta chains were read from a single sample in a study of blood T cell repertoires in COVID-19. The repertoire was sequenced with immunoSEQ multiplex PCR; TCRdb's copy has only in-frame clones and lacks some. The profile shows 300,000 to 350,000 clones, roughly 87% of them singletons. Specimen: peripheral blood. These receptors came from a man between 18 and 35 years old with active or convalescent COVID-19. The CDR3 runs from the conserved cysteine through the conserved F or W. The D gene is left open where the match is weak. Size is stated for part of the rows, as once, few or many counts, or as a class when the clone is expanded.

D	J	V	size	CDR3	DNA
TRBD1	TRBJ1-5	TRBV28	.	CASQRRDRVGQPQHF	TGTGCCAGCCAAAGACGGGACAGGGTCGGGCAGCCCCAGCATTTT
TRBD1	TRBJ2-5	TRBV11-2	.	CASSLQGQTETQYF	TGTGCCAGCAGCTTACAGGGACAGACGGAGACCCAGTACTTC
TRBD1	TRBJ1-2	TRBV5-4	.	CASSLQGAAGYTF	TGTGCCAGCAGCTTACAGGGGGCCGCTGGCTACACCTTC
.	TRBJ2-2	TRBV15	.	CATSVNREGTGELFF	TGTGCCACCAGCGTTAACAGGGAAGGGACCGGGGAGCTGTTTTTT
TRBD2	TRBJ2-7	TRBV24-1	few	CATNRSASGVSYEQYF	TGTGCCACCAATCGTAGCGCTAGCGGGGTGTCCTACGAGCAGTACTTC
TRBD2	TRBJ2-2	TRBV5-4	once	CASRSSGGRGWTGELFF	TGTGCCAGCAGATCTTCTGGCGGGAGGGGGTGGACCGGGGAGCTGTTTTTT
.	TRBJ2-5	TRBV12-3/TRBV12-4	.	CASSFPNQETQYF	TGTGCCAGCAGTTTTCCTAACCAAGAGACCCAGTACTTC
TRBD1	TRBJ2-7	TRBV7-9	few	CASSQDRVEQYF	TGTGCCAGCAGCCAGGACAGGGTCGAGCAGTACTTC
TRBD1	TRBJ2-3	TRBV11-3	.	CASSSNRDRAHTDTQYF	TGTGCCAGCAGCTCGAACCGGGACAGGGCCCACACAGATACGCAGTATTTT
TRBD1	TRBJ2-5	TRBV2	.	CASSKGQGRGETQYF	TGTGCCAGCAGTAAGGGACAGGGTAGAGGAGAGACCCAGTACTTC
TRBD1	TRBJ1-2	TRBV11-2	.	CASSLGTGDGYTF	TGTGCCAGCAGCTTAGGGACAGGGGATGGCTACACCTTC
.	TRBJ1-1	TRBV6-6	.	CASSYPDSSGRAFF	TGTGCCAGCAGTTACCCGGACTCCTCGGGTCGAGCTTTCTTT
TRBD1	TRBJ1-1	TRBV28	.	CASTPHGTGASQAFF	TGTGCCAGCACTCCCCATGGAACAGGGGCATCACAAGCTTTCTTT
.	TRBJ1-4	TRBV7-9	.	CASSAARDLGEKLFF	TGTGCCAGCAGCGCAGCTCGGGACTTAGGTGAAAAACTGTTTTTT
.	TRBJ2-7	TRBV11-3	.	CASSLTTGSREQYF	TGTGCCAGCAGCCTAACCACAGGGTCTCGCGAGCAGTACTTC
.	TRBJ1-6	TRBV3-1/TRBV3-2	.	CASSQTDKNYNSPLHF	TGTGCCAGCAGCCAGACAGACAAGAACTATAATTCACCCCTCCACTTT
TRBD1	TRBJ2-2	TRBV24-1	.	CATSDLGDRPTLKKTGELFF	TGTGCCACCAGTGATTTGGGGGACAGGCCGACTTTAAAAAAAACCGGGGAGCTGTTTTTT
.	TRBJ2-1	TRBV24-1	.	CATSDSRRANEQFF	TGTGCCACCAGTGACTCCCGGAGGGCGAATGAGCAGTTCTTC
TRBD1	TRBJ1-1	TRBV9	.	CASSGGTGVTEAFF	TGTGCCAGCAGCGGAGGGACAGGGGTCACTGAAGCTTTCTTT
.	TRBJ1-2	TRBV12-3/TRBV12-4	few	CASHNIGVQGYTF	TGTGCCAGCCACAACATAGGGGTGCAGGGCTACACCTTC
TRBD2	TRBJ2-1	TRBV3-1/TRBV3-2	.	CASSQGFSGVYNEQFF	TGTGCCAGCAGCCAAGGTTTTAGCGGGGTCTACAATGAGCAGTTCTTC
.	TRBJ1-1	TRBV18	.	CASSPPTGGTEAFF	TGTGCCAGCTCACCACCAACCGGGGGCACTGAAGCTTTCTTT
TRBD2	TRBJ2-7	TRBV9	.	CASSLAGGPSKDEQYF	TGTGCCAGCAGCTTAGCGGGGGGCCCTTCCAAGGACGAGCAGTACTTC
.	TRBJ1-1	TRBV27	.	CASSFIAGTGPVGTEAFF	TGTGCCAGCAGTTTTATTGCAGGAACAGGGCCGGTCGGCACTGAAGCTTTCTTT
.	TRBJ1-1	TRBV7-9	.	CASSITGPHTEAFF	TGTGCCAGCAGCATAACAGGTCCTCACACTGAAGCTTTCTTT
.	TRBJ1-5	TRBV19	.	CASTHNGQGYNQPQHF	TGTGCCAGTACCCATAATGGACAAGGGTACAATCAGCCCCAGCATTTT
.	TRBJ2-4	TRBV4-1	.	CATSMGSGEKNIQYF	TGCGCCACCTCGATGGGATCGGGGGAAAAAAACATTCAGTACTTC
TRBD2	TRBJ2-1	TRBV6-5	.	CASSLTSGIYNEQFF	TGTGCCAGCAGTCTCACTAGCGGAATCTACAATGAGCAGTTCTTC
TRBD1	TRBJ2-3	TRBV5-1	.	CASRTGEDTQYF	TGCGCCAGCAGGACAGGGGAAGATACGCAGTATTTT
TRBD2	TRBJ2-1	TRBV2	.	CASSEGLADYNEQFF	TGTGCCAGCAGTGAGGGACTAGCGGACTACAATGAGCAGTTCTTC
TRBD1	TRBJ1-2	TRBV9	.	CASSVRDRGYTF	TGTGCCAGCAGCGTTAGGGACAGAGGCTACACCTTC
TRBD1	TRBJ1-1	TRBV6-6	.	CASSRGTDGTEAFF	TGTGCCAGCAGTCGGGGGACAGACGGGACTGAAGCTTTCTTT
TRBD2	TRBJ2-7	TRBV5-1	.	CASSFGREGTYEQYF	TGCGCCAGCAGCTTCGGTCGGGAGGGGACCTACGAGCAGTACTTC
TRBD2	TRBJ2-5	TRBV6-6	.	CATGGGLQETQYF	TGTGCCACCGGGGGGGGGTTACAAGAGACCCAGTACTTC
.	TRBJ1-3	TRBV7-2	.	CASSATDLGAGISGNTIYF	TGTGCCAGCAGCGCAACCGACCTCGGGGCGGGGATTTCTGGAAACACCATATATTTT
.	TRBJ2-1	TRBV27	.	CASSLSAGNNEQFF	TGTGCCAGCAGTTTAAGTGCCGGGAACAATGAGCAGTTCTTC
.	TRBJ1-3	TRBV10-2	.	CASSEITGLNSGNTIYF	TGCGCCAGCAGTGAGATAACAGGGTTGAACTCTGGAAACACCATATATTTT
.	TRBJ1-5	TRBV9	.	CASSVGGTVNQPQHF	TGTGCCAGCAGCGTAGGTGGGACTGTCAATCAGCCCCAGCATTTT
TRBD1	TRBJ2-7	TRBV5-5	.	CASSVWTGGEQYF	TGTGCCAGCAGCGTATGGACAGGGGGCGAGCAGTACTTC
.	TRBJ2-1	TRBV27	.	CASSVLAGDNEQFF	TGTGCCAGCAGTGTCCTGGCGGGTGACAATGAGCAGTTCTTC
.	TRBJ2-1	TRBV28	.	CASSLEGAHNEQFF	TGTGCCAGCAGTTTGGAGGGAGCACACAATGAGCAGTTCTTC
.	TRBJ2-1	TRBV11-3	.	CASSLTGSREQFF	TGTGCCAGCAGCTTAACGGGTTCCCGGGAGCAGTTCTTC
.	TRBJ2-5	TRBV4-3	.	CASSDGRGRRETQYF	TGCGCCAGCAGCGACGGGAGGGGGCGCAGAGAGACCCAGTACTTC
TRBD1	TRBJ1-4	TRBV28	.	CASRISRGQGGTNEKLFF	TGTGCCAGCAGAATAAGTAGGGGACAGGGCGGAACTAATGAAAAACTGTTTTTT
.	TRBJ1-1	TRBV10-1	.	CASSESVGGMNTEAFF	TGCGCCAGCAGTGAGTCGGTGGGAGGGATGAACACTGAAGCTTTCTTT
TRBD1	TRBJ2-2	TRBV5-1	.	CASSSLRQGVNTGELFF	TGCGCCAGCAGCTCTCTCAGACAGGGGGTAAACACCGGGGAGCTGTTTTTT
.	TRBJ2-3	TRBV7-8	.	CASSFGGRDTDTQYF	TGTGCCAGCAGCTTCGGGGGGCGAGACACAGATACGCAGTATTTT
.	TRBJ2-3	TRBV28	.	CASSLPLRDTQYF	TGTGCCAGCAGTTTACCCCTCAGAGATACGCAGTATTTT
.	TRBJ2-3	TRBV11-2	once	CASTHSSGTDTQYF	TGTGCCAGCACCCACAGTTCGGGGACAGATACGCAGTATTTT
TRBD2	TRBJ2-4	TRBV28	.	CASSPPGAGRGTLNIQYF	TGTGCCAGCAGTCCTCCCGGGGCCGGGAGGGGCACTCTGAACATTCAGTACTTC
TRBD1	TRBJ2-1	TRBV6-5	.	CASSYSAGGDEQFF	TGTGCCAGCAGTTACTCCGCAGGGGGCGATGAGCAGTTCTTC
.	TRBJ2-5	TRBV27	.	CASSQWGQETQYF	TGTGCCAGCAGCCAATGGGGGCAGGAGACCCAGTACTTC
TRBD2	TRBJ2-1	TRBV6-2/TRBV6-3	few	CASSYSTSGYNEQFF	TGTGCCAGCAGTTACTCGACTAGCGGATACAATGAGCAGTTCTTC